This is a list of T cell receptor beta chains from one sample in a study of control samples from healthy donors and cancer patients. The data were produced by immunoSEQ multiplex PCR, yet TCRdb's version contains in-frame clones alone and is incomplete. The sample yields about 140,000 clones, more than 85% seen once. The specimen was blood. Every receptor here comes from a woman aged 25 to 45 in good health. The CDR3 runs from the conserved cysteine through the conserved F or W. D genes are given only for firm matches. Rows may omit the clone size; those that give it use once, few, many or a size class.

TGCAGTGCTAGTCGGGTCGGCGAGACCCAGTACTTC	CSASRVGETQYF	TRBJ2-5	NA	NA	TRBV20-1
TGTGCCAGCAGTGAATCAGGGGCACCGAACACCGGGGAGCTGTTTTTT	CASSESGAPNTGELFF	TRBJ2-2	NA	NA	TRBV2
TGTACCACCGGGGGGGATACGCAGTATTTT	CTTGGDTQYF	TRBJ2-3	NA	TRBD2	TRBV29-1
TGTGCCAGTAGTTCCCCCCTCCTAGACTCCTACAATGAGCAGTTCTTC	CASSSPLLDSYNEQFF	TRBJ2-1	NA	NA	TRBV19
TGTGCCTGGGGGTTAGGAGGTGAAAAACTGTTTTTT	CAWGLGGEKLFF	TRBJ1-4	NA	NA	TRBV30
TGTGCCAGCAGTCAGCGGGGGAGGGGTGGCTATGGCTACACCTTC	CASSQRGRGGYGYTF	TRBJ1-2	NA	NA	TRBV28
TGTGCCAGCAAGGATGGTCAAAGGGAAAAACTGTTTTTT	CASKDGQREKLFF	TRBJ1-4	NA	NA	TRBV28
TGTGCCAGCAGCGACAATGGACAGGGAGGGAACACTGAAGCTTTCTTT	CASSDNGQGGNTEAFF	TRBJ1-1	once	TRBD1	TRBV11-2
TGTGCCAGCACCTTAGACAGGGGCAATCAGCCCCAGCATTTT	CASTLDRGNQPQHF	TRBJ1-5	NA	TRBD1	TRBV28
TGTGCCAGCAGCCCGAACAGAGCAGAGCAGTTCTTC	CASSPNRAEQFF	TRBJ2-1	NA	NA	TRBV5-6
TGTGCCACAGCCAGGGGGTATGGCTACACCTTC	CATARGYGYTF	TRBJ1-2	NA	TRBD1	TRBV6-5
TGCGCCAGCAGCCTGCCGGGGGAGGGTGGAGATACGCAGTATTTT	CASSLPGEGGDTQYF	TRBJ2-3	NA	TRBD2	TRBV4-1
TGTGCCAGCAGTGAACCCGGATACGAGCAGTACTTC	CASSEPGYEQYF	TRBJ2-7	NA	NA	TRBV6-1
TGTGCCAGCAGTTTCGGACAGGGATACGAGCAGTACTTC	CASSFGQGYEQYF	TRBJ2-7	NA	TRBD1	TRBV12-3/TRBV12-4
TGTGCCACCAGCAGAGCCCCGGGAGGGACCTACGAGCAGTACTTC	CATSRAPGGTYEQYF	TRBJ2-7	NA	TRBD2	TRBV15
TGTGCCTGGGCAACCGGGACAGGTCGTAGCGAGCAGTACTTC	CAWATGTGRSEQYF	TRBJ2-7	NA	TRBD1	TRBV30
TGCGCCAGCAGCGTGTTACTAGAAAACTCCGGGGAGCTGTTTTTT	CASSVLLENSGELFF	TRBJ2-2	once	NA	TRBV5-1
TGTGCCAGCAGCTCCTACTATGTGGGCTACACCTTC	CASSSYYVGYTF	TRBJ1-2	NA	NA	TRBV11-2
TGCGCCAGCAGCCAAGATGTAGGCTTTCGCGGGGAGCTGTTTTTT	CASSQDVGFRGELFF	TRBJ2-2	NA	NA	TRBV4-1
TGTGCCTGGAGTGTACCGGGGGGGCAAGACGGCGAGCAGTACTTC	CAWSVPGGQDGEQYF	TRBJ2-7	NA	TRBD2	TRBV30
TGTGCCAGTAGTATAGCTACGGACAGGGCCGGTGGCTACACCTTC	CASSIATDRAGGYTF	TRBJ1-2	NA	TRBD1	TRBV19
TGCGCCAGCAGCCGGGACAACTCCTACGAGCAGTACTTC	CASSRDNSYEQYF	TRBJ2-7	once	NA	TRBV5-1
TGCGCCAGCAGCCAAGAGGGAGCGGTCTTCAATTGGAATACGCAGTATTTT	CASSQEGAVFNWNTQYF	TRBJ2-3	NA	NA	TRBV4-1
TGTGCCAGCACCCTTTTAGAGACAACTCGCGAGCAGTACTTC	CASTLLETTREQYF	TRBJ2-7	NA	NA	TRBV7-6
TGTGCCAGCAGTGATCGACAGGGGGCCTCCTACGAGCAGTACTTC	CASSDRQGASYEQYF	TRBJ2-7	NA	TRBD1	TRBV6-1
TGTGCCAGCGGACTAGCGAGCACAGATACGCAGTATTTT	CASGLASTDTQYF	TRBJ2-3	NA	TRBD2	TRBV6-5
TGTGCCAGCAGCCAAGATGGGACAGGAGGGAATTATGGCTACACCTTC	CASSQDGTGGNYGYTF	TRBJ1-2	NA	TRBD1	TRBV4-2
TGTGCCAGCAGTCAGCGGGGAGGAGGTTATGAGCAGTTCTTC	CASSQRGGGYEQFF	TRBJ2-1	NA	TRBD2	TRBV2
TGTGCCAGCAGCTTTGGCAGGGGAGATACGCAGTATTTT	CASSFGRGDTQYF	TRBJ2-3	NA	NA	TRBV7-2
TGCGCCAGCAGCACTGGGACACTTCAGGAAAAACTGTTTTTT	CASSTGTLQEKLFF	TRBJ1-4	NA	NA	TRBV5-1
TGTGCCAGCAGTCAACAAGGGGGAGGCTACAATGAGCAGTTCTTC	CASSQQGGGYNEQFF	TRBJ2-1	few	NA	TRBV7-9
TGTGCCAGCAGTTCCCGAAGGAGCTCCTACGAGCAGTACTTC	CASSSRRSSYEQYF	TRBJ2-7	NA	NA	TRBV14
TGTGCCAGCAGTAGACAGGGGATGAGCTACACCTTC	CASSRQGMSYTF	TRBJ1-2	NA	TRBD1	TRBV27
TGTGCCAGCAGTTATAGAAACACCATATATTTT	CASSYRNTIYF	TRBJ1-3	NA	NA	TRBV28
TGTGCCAGCAGCCAAATAGCGGGAGGGCCTTTCACCGGGGAGCTGTTTTTT	CASSQIAGGPFTGELFF	TRBJ2-2	NA	TRBD2	TRBV4-2
TGTGCCAGCAGCCTGTACAGGGTGGACACCATATATTTT	CASSLYRVDTIYF	TRBJ1-3	NA	NA	TRBV11-2
TGTGCCAGCAGCTTGGGACAGCTCTATAATTCACCCCTCCACTTT	CASSLGQLYNSPLHF	TRBJ1-6	NA	NA	TRBV5-4
TGTGCCAGCAGCGCAGGGAACCGAAACTATGGCTACACCTTC	CASSAGNRNYGYTF	TRBJ1-2	NA	NA	TRBV7-2
TGCGCCAGCAGCCAAGTTGACATACTAGTTTATAATTCACCCCTCCACTTT	CASSQVDILVYNSPLHF	TRBJ1-6	NA	NA	TRBV4-1
TGTGCCAGCAGCCCCCGACTAGCGGCTAAGTACAATGAGCAGTTCTTC	CASSPRLAAKYNEQFF	TRBJ2-1	NA	TRBD2	TRBV28
TGTGCCAGCAGCTTAGCAGCCTACGAGCAGTACTTC	CASSLAAYEQYF	TRBJ2-7	NA	NA	TRBV7-2
TGTGCCAGCACCCCGTCGGGGGGTAGTGAAAAACTGTTTTTT	CASTPSGGSEKLFF	TRBJ1-4	NA	NA	TRBV6-6
TGTGCCAGCTCCCGGGCGAGCTCCTACGAGCAGTACTTC	CASSRASSYEQYF	TRBJ2-7	few	NA	TRBV18
TGCGCCAGCAGCTTGGAAGGGACTAGCGTCGACAATGAGCAGTTCTTC	CASSLEGTSVDNEQFF	TRBJ2-1	NA	TRBD2	TRBV5-1
TGCGCCAGCAGCGAATCCCGGGGTAGCGGGACGTACGAGCAGTACTTC	CASSESRGSGTYEQYF	TRBJ2-7	NA	TRBD2	TRBV4-1
TGTGCCAGCAGCTTAGGGACAGGGGAGGACGGCTACACCTTC	CASSLGTGEDGYTF	TRBJ1-2	NA	TRBD1	TRBV7-9
TGTGCCAGCAGCCATAACAGGGACTGGGAGCAGTACTTC	CASSHNRDWEQYF	TRBJ2-7	NA	NA	TRBV4-2
TGTGCCAGCAGTCGGACGGCCATGAACACTGAAGCTTTCTTT	CASSRTAMNTEAFF	TRBJ1-1	NA	NA	TRBV27